These 23 T cell receptor beta chains share one sample of origin, sequenced in a study of T cell responses to AZD1222 COVID-19 vaccine. Method: immunoSEQ multiplex PCR; TCRdb's copy keeps in-frame clones and lacks some. In the table there are 140,000 to 150,000 clones, about 93% of which are singletons. The starting material was peripheral blood, obtained on day 0 of AZD1222 vaccination. The source of these receptors is an adult in good health.

This chain links TRBV6-2 or TRBV6-3 with TRBJ2-2; 8 positions agree with TRBD2. J gave up 5 bases and V 1 base, and 9 bases lay outside the gene matches. This CDR3 region has 17 residues. In germline, CDR1 is MNHEY, CDR2 SVGEGT. The CDR3 DNA sequence: TGTGCCAGCAGTTACTTGGACCCGGGACTAGAAACCGGGGAGCTGTTTTTT. Its protein is CASSYLDPGLETGELFF.

CDR3 amino acids: CAISEVGDRSYF. CDR3 coding DNA: TGTGCCATCAGTGAAGTAGGGGACAGGTCGTACTTC. V gene TRBV10-3 combines with J gene TRBJ2-5, with TRBD1 matching 8 bases. The CDR3 sequence is 12 residues long. The trim removed 3 bases at V and 13 bases at J, leaving 7 bases unmatched. Germline-derived CDR1 and CDR2 are ENHRY and SYGVKD.

This chain connects TRBV7-2 to TRBJ2-7; tentatively, D is TRBD1 or TRBD2 (6 bases each). CDR3 length equals 14 residues. Germline CDR1 is SGHTA and CDR2 is FQGNSA. V dropped 6 bases and J dropped 3 bases, with 15 bases sitting between them. The DNA of the CDR3 is TGTGCCAGCAGTCCATACGGGGGCAGCTACGAGCAGTACTTC. Protein: CASSPYGGSYEQYF.

J is TRBJ1-1 and V is TRBV9; tentatively, D is TRBD1 (5 bases). There are 14 residues in the CDR3. Germline lookup yields CDR1 SGDLS and CDR2 YYNGEE. The V end was cut by 1 base, the J end by 1 base, with 8 bases between. The CDR3 nucleotides read TGTGCCAGCAGCGTAACAGGTTCGAACACTGAAGCTTTCTTT. It is translated as CASSVTGSNTEAFF.

V gene TRBV18 combines with J gene TRBJ1-6; TRBD1 matches 9 bases. The CDR3 has 17 residues. Germline CDR1 KGHSH, CDR2 LQKENI. With V trimmed by 2 bases and J by 9 bases, 11 bases remained unmatched. The CDR3 here is CASSPGTGTATGSPLHF. CDR3 DNA: TGTGCCAGCTCACCAGGGACAGGGACAGCCACAGGTTCACCCCTCCACTTT. The variable domain in full, with the rest retrieved from reference TRBV18 and TRBJ1-6, is NAGVMQNPRHLVRRRGQEARLRCSPMKGHSHVYWYRQLPEEGLKFMVYLQKENIIDESGMPKERFSAEFPKEGPSILRIQQVVRGDSAAYFCASSPGTGTATGSPLHFGNGTRLTVT.

This clone has only a few counts. This chain joins TRBV4-2 and TRBJ2-7; 8 bases fit TRBD2. The CDR3 is made up of 14 amino acids. With V trimmed by 0 bases and J by 9 bases, 7 bases remained unmatched. Germline CDR1 LGHNA, CDR2 YNFKEQ. CDR3 nucleotide sequence: TGTGCCAGCAGCCAAGAAGGACTAGCTGGCGGGCAGTACTTC. It encodes CASSQEGLAGGQYF.

This clone turned up a few times. V and J are TRBV2 and TRBJ1-1, with TRBD1 matching 9 bases. Trimming cost V 5 bases and J 8 bases; bases outside gene matches: 12. This CDR3 is 15 amino acids long. Germline CDR1 and CDR2: SNHLY and FYNNEI. For the CDR3, the DNA is TGTGCCAGCAGTCCCTCACAGGGGGCCCTGGGGGAAGCTTTCTTT. It codes for CASSPSQGALGEAFF.

As regards this clone: A read error may account for a junction end that differs from germline. The V gene is TRBV7-2, the J gene TRBJ2-7; 7 nucleotides align to TRBD1. Germline CDR1 reads SGHTA; CDR2 reads FQGNSA. This CDR3 is built from 13 residues. The chain's CDR3 is CASSLALPGQITF. CDR3 nucleotides: TGTGCCAGCAGCTTAGCTCTTCCGGGACAGATTACCTTC.

Note on this clone: Since the CDR3 does not end with the conserved phenylalanine or tryptophan, this likely comes from a read error. The DNA is omitted, as the CDR3 cannot be located on it reliably, and the CDR3 follows TCRdb's listing. CDR3 sequence: CASSLGFNHVI. This chain uses TRBV11-2 with TRBJ2-7. The CDR3 numbers 11 amino acids, ends counted. Germline V lookup: CDR1 SGHAT, CDR2 FQNNGV.

The chain combines TRBV3-1 (or the pseudogene TRBV3-2) with TRBJ2-5, with D maybe TRBD1 (5 bases). Trimming pared 4 bases from V and 5 bases from J, leaving 14 bases between. The CDR3 covers 14 residues. Per germline, CDR1 LGHDT and CDR2 YNNKEL (reference sequence). CDR3 nucleotides: TGTGCCAGCAGCCCCCCAGGGATTAGGGAGACCCAGTACTTC. Its translation: CASSPPGIRETQYF.

J is TRBJ2-7 and V is TRBV6-5; no clear D gene. Germline CDR1 reads MNHEY; CDR2 reads SVGAGI. The CDR3 length is 12 residues. Trimming removed 6 bases at V and 0 bases at J, with 6 bases between. The CDR3 DNA follows: TGTGCCAGCAGCCCGTCCTCCTACGAGCAGTACTTC. Translating it yields CASSPSSYEQYF.

The chain joins TRBV6-1 to TRBJ1-6, with 8 nucleotides matching TRBD1. Germline V CDR1 and CDR2: MNHNS, SASEGT. The CDR3 contains 15 residues. J lost 6 bases, V lost 0 bases, and 1 base had no gene match. Here the CDR3 reads CASSEAGQANSPLHF. The CDR3 nucleotides are TGTGCCAGCAGTGAAGCGGGACAGGCTAATTCACCCCTCCACTTT.

As DNA, the CDR3 is TGTGCCAGCAGTAGGGGGGGAAACTATGGCTACACCTTC. Translating it yields CASSRGGNYGYTF. V gene TRBV6-6 combines with J gene TRBJ1-2; maybe TRBD1 (6 bases). The CDR3 is 13 amino acids. V lost 5 bases and J 2 bases, leaving 9 bases between the germline ends. The germline V gene has CDR1 MNHNY and CDR2 SVGAGI (reference sequence).

In its sample, this clone was seen once. V and J are TRBV5-1 and TRBJ1-2; D gene unclear. Trimming pared 0 bases from V and 4 bases from J, leaving 10 bases between. This CDR3 contains 14 residues. Germline V gene sequence: CDR1 SGHRS, CDR2 YFSETQ. The CDR3 is CASSLAGNPYGYTF. The CDR3 nucleotides are TGCGCCAGCAGCTTGGCCGGCAACCCCTATGGCTACACCTTC.

The chain employs TRBV16 and TRBJ2-2; TRBD1 or TRBD2 may be the D gene (5 bases each). The germline V gene has CDR1 KGHSY and CDR2 FQNENV. This CDR3 region has 16 residues. Trimming removed 4 bases at V and 5 bases at J, with 17 bases between. CDR3 residues: CASSLTGATATGELFF. The CDR3 DNA reads as TGTGCCAGCAGCCTGACCGGGGCCACCGCAACCGGGGAGCTGTTTTTT.

This sequence joins TRBV10-3 and TRBJ2-5, with a weak D call TRBD1 (5 bases). This CDR3 has 15 residues. Trimming took 2 bases from V and 2 from J, leaving 12 bases between them. Germline assignment: CDR1 ENHRY and CDR2 SYGVKD. The CDR3 loop is CAISEEQVRQETQYF. The CDR3 DNA reads TGTGCCATCAGTGAGGAACAGGTGCGGCAAGAGACCCAGTACTTC.

The V gene is TRBV24-1, the J gene TRBJ2-3, with TRBD1 matching 8 bases. The CDR3 consists of 16 residues. With V trimmed by 1 base and J by 4 bases, 6 bases remained unmatched. Germline lookup yields CDR1 KGHDR and CDR2 SFDVKD. The DNA for the CDR3 is TGTGCCACCAGTGATTTCTTCGGGACAGGTGCAGATACGCAGTATTTT. Protein sequence: CATSDFFGTGADTQYF.

V gene TRBV2 combines with J gene TRBJ1-2, with TRBD1 as a possible D gene (5 bases). In germline, CDR1 is SNHLY, CDR2 FYNNEI. This CDR3 is built from 13 residues. Trimming pared 6 bases from V and 8 bases from J, leaving 16 bases between. This CDR3 reads CASSGSGRGGYTF. CDR3 DNA sequence: TGTGCCAGCAGCGGCTCAGGGAGGGGAGGCTACACCTTC.

The CDR3 is CASSPPGRGIGELFF. CDR3 in DNA: TGTGCCAGCAGCCCCCCCGGGCGGGGGATTGGGGAGCTGTTTTTT. V is TRBV9 and J is TRBJ2-2, with 7 nucleotides matching TRBD2. This CDR3 is 15 amino acids long. V lost 4 bases and J lost 8; bases outside the gene matches: 11. The germline gives CDR1 SGDLS, CDR2 YYNGEE. The variable domain in full, completed from reference TRBV9 and TRBJ2-2, reads DSGVTQTPKHLITATGQRVTLRCSPRSGDLSVYWYQQSLDQGLQFLIQYYNGEERAKGNILERFSAQQFPDLHSELNLSSLELGDSALYFCASSPPGRGIGELFFGEGSRLTVL.

In its sample, this clone was seen once. The chain couples TRBV24-1 to TRBJ2-1; 14 bases align to TRBD2. Germline CDR1 reads KGHDR; CDR2 reads SFDVKD. The trim removed 5 bases at V and 9 bases at J, leaving 14 bases unmatched. CDR3 length: 18 residues. CDR3 loop: CATSAAPGLAGVTIEQFF. CDR3 in DNA: TGTGCCACCAGTGCCGCCCCGGGACTAGCGGGAGTGACTATTGAGCAGTTCTTC.

This chain links TRBV25-1 with TRBJ2-2; 13 bases agree with TRBD2. Germline loops: CDR1 MGHDK, CDR2 SYGVNS. V trimming: 5 bases; J trimming: 4 bases; junction bases outside the gene matches: 7. The CDR3 is 17 amino acids. The CDR3 nucleotides are TGTGCCAGCAGTATCCTGACTAGCGGGAGGTTCACCGGGGAGCTGTTTTTT. As protein: CASSILTSGRFTGELFF.

This clone occurred once. V gene TRBV28 combines with J gene TRBJ1-3, with D possibly being TRBD1 (5 bases). Germline V gives CDR1 MDHEN, CDR2 SYDVKM. The ends were cut back, 7 bases at V and 8 bases at J, with 12 bases in the middle. This CDR3 contains 12 residues. The CDR3 protein is CASNARGYTIYF. CDR3 DNA sequence: TGTGCCAGCAACGCCCGGGGGTACACCATATATTTT.

The CDR3 bases are TGTGCCAGCAGTTACTCGCGGGTCTACAATGAGCAGTTCTTC. Translation gives CASSYSRVYNEQFF. The chain couples TRBV6-6 to TRBJ2-1; D might be TRBD2 (5 bases). Germline-derived CDR1 and CDR2 are MNHNY and SVGAGI (reference sequence). This CDR3 is built from 14 residues. V shed 0 bases and J shed 3 bases, with 6 bases lying between them.